This T cell receptor beta chain was identified during a study of circulating and synovial CD4+ cells in juvenile arthritis. Using immunoSEQ multiplex PCR, the repertoire was profiled, and TCRdb retains in-frame clones only, with some absent. The table shows 3,500 to 4,500 clones, with 84% occurring only once. Study-wide results and limits: Circulating pathogenic-like lymphocytes shared a substantially higher fraction of CDR3 sequences with synovium than bulk blood. Bulk blood CD4 repertoires were more diverse than these. CPL and bulk CD4 samples differed at least tenfold in T cell genomes. Circulating pathogenic-like and bulk T cells looked alike by Vbeta family usage.

To note about this clone: Its antigen remains unidentified.

Germline loops: CDR1 SGHTA, CDR2 FQGNSA. The CDR3 runs to 14 residues. J gave up 5 bases and V 6 bases, and 8 bases lay outside the gene matches. The sequence was obtained from a human donor with juvenile idiopathic arthritis. Sequencing input: CD4+ T cells from synovial fluid. V is TRBV7-2 and J is TRBJ2-5; 8 bases match TRBD2. The CDR3 DNA follows: TGTGCCAGCAGATACGGACTAGCTCTGGAGACCCAGTACTTC. Translating gives CASRYGLALETQYF.